The rows below give T cell receptor beta chains drawn from one sample of a study of blood T cell repertoires in COVID-19. The method was immunoSEQ multiplex PCR; TCRdb's version includes in-frame clones alone and lacks a portion of them. The table lists nearly 110,000 clones, 80% to 95% of them singletons. Sequencing was carried out using peripheral blood. The origin of the receptors is a woman aged 25 to 39 with acute or convalescent COVID-19. The conserved cysteine and the conserved F or W are not part of the CDR3 here. Each record gives: CDR3 protein, V gene, J gene, D gene. D genes are given only for firm matches.

ASSLNQFGGGLVGYT	TRBV13	TRBJ1-2	TRBD1
ASSLRLGGEAF	TRBV7-2	TRBJ1-1	.
ASSLGRILAALH	TRBV2	TRBJ1-6	.
ASSWGQTIYEQY	TRBV6-5	TRBJ2-7	TRBD1
ASSSIDRFGYT	TRBV11-2	TRBJ1-2	.
ASSHHDRGSGNTIY	TRBV4-3	TRBJ1-3	TRBD1
ASSESGTSGRNEQY	TRBV2	TRBJ2-7	TRBD2
ASSLVNTPGDTQY	TRBV7-2	TRBJ2-3	.
ASSLSGRARYGYT	TRBV27	TRBJ1-2	.
ASSQDLSREQY	TRBV3-1/TRBV3-2	TRBJ2-7	.
ASSWEQGMGGYT	TRBV5-5	TRBJ1-2	.
SVDGTRSSYNEQF	TRBV29-1	TRBJ2-1	.
ASSLLLSNSRGDNEQF	TRBV18	TRBJ2-1	TRBD2
ASSRSGGWGYEQY	TRBV3-1/TRBV3-2	TRBJ2-7	TRBD2
ASSAGQAGYT	TRBV5-1	TRBJ1-2	TRBD1
ASSSRTSGGSSYNEQF	TRBV7-9	TRBJ2-1	TRBD2
ASRPTGFRRHHSGNTIY	TRBV28	TRBJ1-3	.
ASRQAGVESDTQY	TRBV19	TRBJ2-3	TRBD2
ASSESLGGSTGELF	TRBV10-1	TRBJ2-2	TRBD1
ASSLAAGQGYEQF	TRBV5-1	TRBJ2-1	TRBD1
ASSLMGQGRSSYNSPLH	TRBV27	TRBJ1-6	TRBD1
AWRKSGGTEAF	TRBV30	TRBJ1-1	TRBD1
ASSHFSRGNTIY	TRBV3-1/TRBV3-2	TRBJ1-3	.
ASSLGVAARAYEQY	TRBV11-3	TRBJ2-7	.
ATSDGTGNFYGYT	TRBV24-1	TRBJ1-2	TRBD1
ASGKEQGTTEAF	TRBV5-1	TRBJ1-1	TRBD1
ASSQVTSGGEQF	TRBV4-1	TRBJ2-1	TRBD2
ASSFGLDTQY	TRBV11-2	TRBJ2-3	.
ASSPGGQRNSPLH	TRBV5-1	TRBJ1-6	.
ASRGMTGLNEQF	TRBV27	TRBJ2-1	.
ASSQPPGARIEGSPLH	TRBV19	TRBJ1-6	.
ASSQPGTDEETQY	TRBV14	TRBJ2-5	TRBD1
ASSYPRQLSNQPQH	TRBV6-2/TRBV6-3	TRBJ1-5	.
AISQLQETQY	TRBV10-3	TRBJ2-5	.
ASSVSTGTNEKLF	TRBV9	TRBJ1-4	.
ASSRSRGSPNGYT	TRBV6-5	TRBJ1-2	.
ASSQDRTGLFEQY	TRBV4-2	TRBJ2-7	TRBD1
ASSLGGNSNQPQH	TRBV5-6	TRBJ1-5	.
ASRLFRTGGSQPQH	TRBV12-2	TRBJ1-5	.
ASSIARGLSNEQF	TRBV19	TRBJ2-1	.
ASSPAGLAGVGTGELF	TRBV4-1	TRBJ2-2	TRBD2
ASSKLAGNSYNEQF	TRBV21-1	TRBJ2-1	.
ASSKKLVSGSISNQPQH	TRBV5-5	TRBJ1-5	.
ASSSPVGGEIQETQY	TRBV13	TRBJ2-5	.
ASSESGNYGYT	TRBV2	TRBJ1-2	.
ASSQGRAGRLYEQY	TRBV3-1/TRBV3-2	TRBJ2-7	.
ASSLVRGGIYEQY	TRBV11-2	TRBJ2-7	TRBD2
ASSSRVGNQPQH	TRBV5-8	TRBJ1-5	.